A selection of T cell receptor beta chains follows, all from one sample in a study of response to subunit inactivated influenza vaccine. In TCRdb, the RT-PCR reads were re-called with MiXCR into one record per CDR3 protein. The profile shows about 570,000 distinct CDR3 sequences, over 9% of them singletons. This sample was also put to use in a study of T cells expressing NK-cell markers.

The input for sequencing was PBMCs from blood, taken on the day of vaccination. The receptors here all came from a man aged 50 to 59 who received an inactivated influenza vaccine. Both conserved end residues are part of each CDR3. The D gene is left open where the match is weak. Clone size appears in some rows only: once, few, many, or a class for an expanded clone.

j_gene	v_gene	d_gene	abundance	CDR3aa	CDR3nt
TRBJ2-1	TRBV15	TRBD2	-	CATSRDQTSGGLHGEQFF	TGTGCCACCAGCAGAGACCAGACTAGCGGGGGGCTCCATGGTGAGCAGTTCTTC
TRBJ2-7	TRBV29-1	-	few	CSVLQGSYEQYF	TGCAGCGTACTACAGGGATCCTACGAGCAGTACTTC
TRBJ2-7	TRBV5-6	-	-	CASSTEKALTYEQYF	TGTGCCAGCAGCACGGAGAAGGCCTTGACTTACGAGCAGTACTTC
TRBJ2-2	TRBV6-2/TRBV6-3	-	many	CASSYSGVANTGELFF	TGTGCCAGCAGTTACTCAGGAGTCGCGAACACCGGGGAGCTGTTTTTT
TRBJ1-5	TRBV15	-	-	CATSREDRSNQPQHF	TGTGCCACCAGCAGAGAGGACCGTAGCAATCAGCCCCAGCATTTT
TRBJ2-2	TRBV4-3	TRBD2	-	CASSQLIGRVHTGELFF	TGCGCCAGCAGCCAGCTAATCGGGAGGGTCCACACCGGGGAGCTGTTTTTT
TRBJ1-4	TRBV20-1	-	few	CSARDTREELFF	TGCAGTGCTAGAGATACAAGGGAGGAACTGTTTTTT
TRBJ1-2	TRBV9	TRBD1	-	CASSPPGAQGGYGYTF	TGTGCCAGCAGCCCCCCAGGGGCCCAGGGGGGCTATGGCTACACCTTC
TRBJ1-2	TRBV12-3/TRBV12-4	-	many	CASSPGRYFLYGYTF	TGTGCCAGCAGCCCGGGCCGGTATTTTCTTTATGGCTACACCTTC
TRBJ1-2	TRBV15	TRBD1	-	CATSRADRAEGYTF	TGTGCCACCAGCAGAGCGGACAGGGCTGAGGGCTACACCTTC
TRBJ1-1	TRBV12-3/TRBV12-4	-	-	CASSPAHTEAFF	TGTGCCAGCAGTCCCGCGCACACTGAAGCTTTCTTT
TRBJ2-3	TRBV11-2	-	-	CASRKGGLGTDTQYF	TGTGCCAGCAGGAAAGGAGGCTTGGGCACAGATACGCAGTATTTT
TRBJ1-2	TRBV6-5	-	many	CASSYSPGDNGYTF	TGTGCCAGCAGTTACTCGCCAGGGGATAATGGCTACACCTTC
TRBJ2-5	TRBV3-1	TRBD2	few	CASQLAGGETQYF	TGTGCCAGTCAGCTCGCGGGGGGAGAGACCCAGTACTTC
TRBJ1-1	TRBV4-2	-	-	CASSHQEPNTEAFF	TGTGCCAGCAGCCACCAGGAGCCGAACACTGAAGCTTTCTTT
TRBJ2-5	TRBV4-2	-	-	CASSQSTIETQYF	TGTGCCAGCAGCCAATCGACGATCGAGACCCAGTACTTC
TRBJ2-3	TRBV2	-	few	CASWADVGGLHTQYF	TGTGCCAGTTGGGCGGACGTCGGAGGGTTGCATACGCAGTATTTT
TRBJ2-1	TRBV9	TRBD2	-	CASSVGLAGEQFF	TGTGCCAGCAGCGTAGGTTTAGCGGGAGAGCAGTTCTTC
TRBJ2-2	TRBV6-1	-	-	CVTYRGAGTGELFF	TGTGTCACCTACCGGGGGGCGGGCACCGGGGAGCTGTTTTTT
TRBJ2-2	TRBV5-1	-	-	CASSLGGVAELFF	TGCGCCAGCAGCTTGGGCGGGGTCGCGGAGCTGTTTTTT
TRBJ2-7	TRBV7-2	TRBD2	once	CASSLAGTSGTSYEQYF	TGTGCCAGCAGCTTAGCCGGGACTAGCGGAACCAGCTACGAGCAGTACTTC
TRBJ2-7	TRBV18	-	many	CASSPPGVSYEQYF	TGCGCCAGCAGCCCCCCAGGCGTAAGCTACGAGCAGTACTTC
TRBJ2-1	TRBV4-1	-	-	CASSQAIGAGVSINEQFF	TGCGCCAGCAGCCAAGCCATTGGCGCAGGGGTATCGATCAATGAGCAGTTCTTC
TRBJ2-1	TRBV5-1	-	few	CASSDLWGGSSYNEQFF	TGCGCCAGCAGCGACCTGTGGGGTGGGAGCTCCTACAATGAGCAGTTCTTC
TRBJ2-6	TRBV12-3/TRBV12-4	-	-	CASSLFGASSGANVLTF	TGTGCCAGCAGTTTATTTGGGGCGAGCTCTGGGGCCAACGTCCTGACTTTC